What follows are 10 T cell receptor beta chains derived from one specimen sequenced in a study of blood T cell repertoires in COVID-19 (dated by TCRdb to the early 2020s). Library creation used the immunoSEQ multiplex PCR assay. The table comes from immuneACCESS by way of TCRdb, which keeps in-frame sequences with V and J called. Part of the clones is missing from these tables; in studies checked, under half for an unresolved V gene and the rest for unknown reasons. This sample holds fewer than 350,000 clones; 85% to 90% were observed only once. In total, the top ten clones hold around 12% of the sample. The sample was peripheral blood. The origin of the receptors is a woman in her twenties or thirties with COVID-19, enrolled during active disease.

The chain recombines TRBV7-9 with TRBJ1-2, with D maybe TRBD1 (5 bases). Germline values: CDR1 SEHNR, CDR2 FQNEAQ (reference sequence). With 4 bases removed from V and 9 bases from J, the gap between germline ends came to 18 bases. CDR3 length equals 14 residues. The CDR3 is CASSSTGAPESYTF. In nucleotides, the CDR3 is TGTGCCAGCAGCTCTACAGGCGCCCCTGAAAGCTACACCTTC.

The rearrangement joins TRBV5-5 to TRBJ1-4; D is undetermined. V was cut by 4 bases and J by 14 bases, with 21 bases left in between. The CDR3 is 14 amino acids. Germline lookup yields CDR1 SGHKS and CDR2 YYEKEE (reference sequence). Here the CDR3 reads CASSVDGPSGSLFF. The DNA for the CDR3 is TGTGCCAGCAGCGTGGACGGCCCGAGCGGGTCTCTGTTTTTT.

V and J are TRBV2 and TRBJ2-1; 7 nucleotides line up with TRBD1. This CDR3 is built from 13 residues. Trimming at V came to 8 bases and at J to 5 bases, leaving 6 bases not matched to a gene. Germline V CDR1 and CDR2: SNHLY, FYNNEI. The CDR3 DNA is TGTGCCAGCGACCAGGGGGTCAACAATGAGCAGTTCTTC. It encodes CASDQGVNNEQFF.

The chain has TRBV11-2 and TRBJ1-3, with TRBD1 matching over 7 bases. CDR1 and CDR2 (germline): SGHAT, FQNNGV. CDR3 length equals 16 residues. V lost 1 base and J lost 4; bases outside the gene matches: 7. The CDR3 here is CASSLAKGAPGNTIYF. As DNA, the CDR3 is TGTGCCAGCAGCTTAGCCAAGGGGGCGCCCGGAAACACCATATATTTT.

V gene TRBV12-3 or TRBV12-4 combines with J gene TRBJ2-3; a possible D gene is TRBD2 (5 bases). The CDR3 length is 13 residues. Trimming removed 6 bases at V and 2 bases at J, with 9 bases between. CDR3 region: CASSSGNTDTQYF. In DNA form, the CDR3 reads TGTGCCAGCAGCTCGGGGAACACAGATACGCAGTATTTT.

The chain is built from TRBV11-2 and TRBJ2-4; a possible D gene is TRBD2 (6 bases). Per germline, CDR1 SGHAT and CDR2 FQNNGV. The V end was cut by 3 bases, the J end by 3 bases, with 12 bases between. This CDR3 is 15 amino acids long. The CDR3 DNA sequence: TGTGCCAGCAGCTTTTTCGTGGGGGGCAAAAACATTCAGTACTTC. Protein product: CASSFFVGGKNIQYF.

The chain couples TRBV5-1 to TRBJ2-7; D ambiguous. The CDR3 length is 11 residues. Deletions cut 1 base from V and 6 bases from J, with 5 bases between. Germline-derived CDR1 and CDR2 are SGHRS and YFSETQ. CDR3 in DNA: TGCGCCAGCAGCTTGAGGAGCGAGCAGTACTTC. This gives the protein CASSLRSEQYF.

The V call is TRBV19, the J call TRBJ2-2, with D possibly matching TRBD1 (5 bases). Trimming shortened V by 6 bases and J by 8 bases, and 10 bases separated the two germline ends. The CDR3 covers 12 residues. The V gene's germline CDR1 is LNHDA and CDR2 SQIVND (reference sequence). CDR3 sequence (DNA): TGTGCCAGTAGCGATTGGACAGGGGAGCTGTTTTTT. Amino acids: CASSDWTGELFF.

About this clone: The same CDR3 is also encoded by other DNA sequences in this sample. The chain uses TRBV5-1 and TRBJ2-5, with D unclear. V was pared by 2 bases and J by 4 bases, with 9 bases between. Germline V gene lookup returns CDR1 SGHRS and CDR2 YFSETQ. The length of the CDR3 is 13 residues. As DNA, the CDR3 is TGCGCCAGCAGCTTCGGAGTGGGAGAGACCCAGTACTTC. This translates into CASSFGVGETQYF. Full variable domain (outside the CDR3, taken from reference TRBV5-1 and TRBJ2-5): KAGVTQTPRYLIKTRGQQVTLSCSPISGHRSVSWYQQTPGQGLQFLFEYFSETQRNKGNFPGRFSGRQFSNSRSEMNVSTLELGDSALYLCASSFGVGETQYFGPGTRLLVL.

The chain's CDR3 is CASSQGGLAGVGEQFF. CDR3 in DNA: TGTGCCAGCAGCCAAGGAGGACTAGCGGGGGTGGGTGAGCAGTTCTTC. V usage is TRBV3-1 (or the pseudogene TRBV3-2) and J usage is TRBJ2-1; 13 bases line up with TRBD2. The CDR3 sequence is 16 residues long. CDR1 and CDR2 (germline): LGHDT, YNNKEL (reference sequence). Trimming cost V 1 base and J 9 bases; bases outside gene matches: 6.